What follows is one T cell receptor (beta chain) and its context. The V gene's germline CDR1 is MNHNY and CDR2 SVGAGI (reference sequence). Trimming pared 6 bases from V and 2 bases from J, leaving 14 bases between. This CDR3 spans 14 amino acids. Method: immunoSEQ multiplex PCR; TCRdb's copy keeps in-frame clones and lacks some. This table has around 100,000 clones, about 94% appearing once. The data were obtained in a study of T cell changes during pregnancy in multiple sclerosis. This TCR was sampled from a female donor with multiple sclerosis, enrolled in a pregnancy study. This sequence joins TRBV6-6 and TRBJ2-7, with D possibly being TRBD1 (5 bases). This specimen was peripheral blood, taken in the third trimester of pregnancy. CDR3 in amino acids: CASSLRVGPYEQYF. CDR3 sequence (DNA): TGTGCCAGCAGCCTCCGGGTGGGGCCCTACGAGCAGTACTTC.